This is a list of T cell receptor beta chains from one sample in a study of T-cell memory formation after mild COVID-19. TCRdb reprocessed the 5' RACE reads via MiXCR and lists one record per CDR3 protein. The sample carries over 300,000 distinct CDR3 sequences, 20% to 25% recorded once. Sequenced material: PBMCs or a T cell subset sorted from them (not recorded which). The receptors derive from a man aged 18-30 years who had mild COVID-19 (a few samples of this study predate the infection). Cell type and time point are not known. Each CDR3 is given with its conserved first and last residue. The D gene is left open where the match is weak. Not every row has a clone size; where given, it reads once, few, many or a size class.

>-|TRBV12-3/TRBV12-4|-|TRBJ2-5
CASSLGLAGAGETQYF
TGTGCCAGCAGTTTAGGGCTCGCGGGGGCGGGAGAGACCCAGTACTTC
>-|TRBV7-3|-|TRBJ2-3
CASSSNDRSDTQYF
TGTGCCAGCAGCTCGAATGACAGGTCAGATACGCAGTATTTT
>-|TRBV4-1|-|TRBJ1-6
CASSQPGLTSPLHF
TGCGCCAGCAGCCAGCCGGGACTCACTTCACCCCTCCACTTT
>-|TRBV27|-|TRBJ2-5
CASSALGGAQETQYF
TGTGCCAGCAGTGCCCTAGGAGGGGCCCAAGAGACCCAGTACTTC
>-|TRBV12-3/TRBV12-4|few|TRBJ1-2
CASSLWRGADGYTF
TGTGCCAGCAGTTTATGGAGGGGGGCTGATGGCTACACCTTC
>TRBD2|TRBV5-5|many|TRBJ2-1
CASSWFSGGSRYNEQFF
TGTGCCAGCAGCTGGTTTAGCGGGGGGTCTAGGTACAATGAGCAGTTCTTC
>-|TRBV20-1|few|TRBJ1-5
CSASRGRGEPQHF
TGCAGTGCTAGTCGGGGAAGAGGTGAGCCCCAGCATTTT
>-|TRBV20-1|once|TRBJ2-4
CSARDTRGLAKNIQYF
TGCAGTGCTAGAGATACACGGGGGCTAGCCAAAAACATTCAGTACTTC
>-|TRBV27|few|TRBJ1-6
CASSFYGQRDSPLHF
TGTGCCAGCAGTTTTTATGGACAGCGGGATTCACCCCTCCACTTT
>TRBD1|TRBV20-1|-|TRBJ1-1
CSATPGQGGTEAFF
TGCAGTGCTACCCCGGGACAGGGAGGCACTGAAGCTTTCTTT
>-|TRBV12-3/TRBV12-4|few|TRBJ2-1
CASRPGGQLVYNEQFF
TGTGCCAGCAGGCCGGGGGGACAGCTTGTCTACAATGAGCAGTTCTTC
>TRBD1|TRBV12-3/TRBV12-4|many|TRBJ2-7
CASSFTDRDYEQYF
TGTGCCAGCAGTTTTACCGACAGGGACTACGAGCAGTACTTC
>-|TRBV15|-|TRBJ1-1
CATPQLLIESKAGNTEAFF
TGTGCCACCCCGCAGCTCCTGATCGAGTCTAAGGCGGGGAACACTGAAGCTTTCTTT
>TRBD2|TRBV7-2|few|TRBJ2-5
CASSLEGLPSGGDQETQYF
TGTGCCAGCAGCTTAGAGGGCCTTCCTAGCGGGGGGGACCAAGAGACCCAGTACTTC
>TRBD1|TRBV12-3/TRBV12-4|few|TRBJ1-5
CASSLAQGVDGSNQPQHF
TGTGCCAGCAGTTTAGCGCAGGGGGTTGACGGGAGCAATCAGCCCCAGCATTTT
>TRBD1|TRBV12-5|-|TRBJ1-3
CASGTGQGQDTIYF
TGTGCTAGTGGTACGGGACAGGGGCAGGACACCATATATTTT
>-|TRBV6-1|-|TRBJ2-1
CASSSVAVGNNEQFF
TGTGCCAGCAGCAGTGTGGCGGTGGGTAACAATGAGCAGTTCTTC
>-|TRBV6-2/TRBV6-3|few|TRBJ2-1
CASSYSQSRGVIGNEQFF
TGTGCCAGCAGTTACTCTCAGTCGAGGGGGGTCATAGGCAATGAGCAGTTCTTC
>-|TRBV20-1|few|TRBJ2-5
CSAQGVPETQYF
TGCAGTGCCCAAGGAGTCCCAGAGACCCAGTACTTC
>TRBD2|TRBV7-6|few|TRBJ2-2
CASSPGLAGNTGELFF
TGTGCCAGCAGCCCGGGACTAGCGGGGAACACCGGGGAGCTGTTTTTT
>-|TRBV12-3/TRBV12-4|many|TRBJ2-2
CASSFTISGELFF
TGTGCCAGCAGTTTCACCATTTCCGGGGAGCTGTTTTTT
>TRBD2|TRBV20-1|many|TRBJ2-3
CSVARGGWTDTQYF
TGCAGTGTCGCACGGGGGGGTTGGACAGATACGCAGTATTTT